This is a list of T cell receptor beta chains from one sample in a study of control samples from healthy donors and cancer patients. Profiling relied on immunoSEQ multiplex PCR, and the TCRdb table lists in-frame clones only, not all of them. This table has some 150,000 clones, 75% to 95% appearing once. Sequencing used blood. These receptors came from a man in his late teens or twenties in good health. CDR3s leave out the opening cysteine and the closing phenylalanine or tryptophan. The order of the fields is J gene, V gene, clone size, CDR3 protein. The size field is filled for only some rows; it gives once, few, many or a size class.

TRBJ2-3,TRBV14,.,ASSRPLAGSTDTQY
TRBJ2-1,TRBV6-6,.,ASSQIAGIYNEQF
TRBJ2-5,TRBV5-1,.,ASSTNHALQETQY
TRBJ2-7,TRBV6-5,.,ASLGTSGGNEQY
TRBJ1-5,TRBV6-1,.,ASSEASFGPQH
TRBJ1-1,TRBV7-3,.,ASSPQGPGHAF
TRBJ2-7,TRBV23-1,few,ASSPTIDYEQY
TRBJ1-6,TRBV25-1,.,ASSGSGTDNSPLH
TRBJ1-2,TRBV24-1,.,ATSDRDYYGYT
TRBJ2-7,TRBV6-1,once,ASSDAYLMGSGGYEQY
TRBJ1-3,TRBV7-2,.,ASSLVGDGNTIY
TRBJ1-1,TRBV15,.,ATSRELRAGRSPEAF
TRBJ2-7,TRBV4-1,.,ASSQESGLAESSYEQY
TRBJ1-6,TRBV3-1/TRBV3-2,once,ASSREGGSPLH
TRBJ2-1,TRBV6-1,once,ASSDSYFSYNEQF
TRBJ1-1,TRBV14,.,ASSLGGNTEAF
TRBJ1-1,TRBV18,.,ASSPGARGGEAF
TRBJ2-7,TRBV6-6,once,ASSPTGLTTYEQY
TRBJ2-1,TRBV7-9,.,ASSLPTSGVNNEQF
TRBJ2-1,TRBV10-1,.,ASSDQTSGGLFYNEQF
TRBJ2-5,TRBV7-2,.,ASSLVDGPQETQY
TRBJ1-4,TRBV15,once,ATSREKIFGEKLF
TRBJ1-2,TRBV2,once,ASLGTGQGDYGYT
TRBJ1-2,TRBV3-1/TRBV3-2,.,ASSQTPGPSSGYT
TRBJ2-2,TRBV7-9,.,ASSLAQGSNTGELF
TRBJ2-1,TRBV2,.,ASSETLGGEQF
TRBJ2-4,TRBV19,.,ASSLQGRRNIQY
TRBJ2-7,TRBV13,.,ASSFGGPSYEQY
TRBJ2-1,TRBV6-2/TRBV6-3,.,ASSPLFLAAYNEQF